Presented here are 7 T cell receptor beta chains from one specimen sequenced in a study of blood T cell repertoires in COVID-19. Sequencing was performed with immunoSEQ multiplex PCR; in TCRdb, only in-frame clones are kept and a portion is missing. The profile covers 400,000 to 550,000 clones, with roughly 89% appearing a single time and approximately 4.5% taken by the ten largest. The sequenced material came from peripheral blood. The receptors were sampled from a woman aged 30 to 39 with acute or convalescent COVID-19.

The sample holds one count of this clone. The chain links TRBV6-5 to TRBJ2-5; D gene uncertain. Per the germline V gene, CDR1 is MNHEY and CDR2 is SVGAGI. This CDR3 has 13 residues. V lost 6 bases, J lost 5 bases, and 13 bases lay in between. CDR3 loop: CASSTSGWETQYF. The CDR3 nucleotides read TGTGCCAGCAGCACCTCCGGGTGGGAGACCCAGTACTTC.

The chain joins TRBV13 to TRBJ1-2; tentatively, D is TRBD1 (5 bases). Germline V gene sequence: CDR1 PRHDT, CDR2 FYEKMQ (reference sequence). This CDR3 has 16 amino acids. The germline V and J ends were trimmed by 2 bases and 2 bases, with 15 bases remaining between them. The CDR3 bases are TGTGCCAGCAGCTTAATCGGAATGCAGGGAAACTATGGCTACACCTTC. It encodes CASSLIGMQGNYGYTF.

The rearrangement joins TRBV5-1 to TRBJ1-6; 7 bases agree with TRBD1. CDR1 and CDR2 (germline): SGHRS, YFSETQ. Trimming took 7 bases from V and 5 from J; bases not matched to a gene: 6. CDR3 size: 14 residues. For the CDR3, the DNA is TGCGCCAGCGGCCCAGGGGGGAATAATTCACCCCTCCACTTT. Its translation: CASGPGGNNSPLHF.

The gene calls are TRBV7-3 and TRBJ2-1; TRBD1 matches 9 bases. CDR3 length equals 15 residues. Unmatched junction bases numbered 4, after V lost 1 base and J lost 6 bases. The V gene's germline CDR1 is SGHTA and CDR2 FQGTGA. The CDR3 nucleotides read TGTGCCAGCAGCTTAAGGACAGGGGATCGCAATGAGCAGTTCTTC. Encoded protein: CASSLRTGDRNEQFF.

The chain joins TRBV7-2 to TRBJ1-3; TRBD1 matches 8 bases. This CDR3 has 14 amino acids. Germline CDR1 is SGHTA and CDR2 is FQGNSA. V shed 1 base and J 4 bases; nucleotides not matched to a gene: 0. CDR3 protein: CASSLGQGGNTIYF. DNA for the CDR3: TGTGCCAGCAGCTTAGGACAGGGGGGAAACACCATATATTTT.

CDR3 nucleotide sequence: TGTGCCAGCAGCCCCGACGCCGGACAGGGGGTTTATGGCTACACCTTC. As protein: CASSPDAGQGVYGYTF. The chain joins TRBV4-2 to TRBJ1-2; 10 bases match TRBD1. J gave up 5 bases and V 4 bases, and 10 bases lay outside the gene matches. Germline V gene sequence: CDR1 LGHNA, CDR2 YNFKEQ. The CDR3 has 16 amino acids.

V usage is TRBV11-2 and J usage is TRBJ2-5, with a tentative D call TRBD2 (6 bases). Looked up from germline, CDR1 is SGHAT and CDR2 is FQNNGV. The germline V and J ends were trimmed by 3 bases and 5 bases, with 7 bases remaining between them. There are 12 residues in the CDR3. The CDR3 sequence is CASSFGGETQYF. The CDR3, as DNA: TGTGCCAGCAGCTTTGGGGGGGAGACCCAGTACTTC.